The source of this TCR beta chain is a study of blood T cells in healthy people across ages. Germline V gene sequence: CDR1 DFQATT, CDR2 SNEGSKA (reference sequence). CDR3 size: 13 residues. Remarks on this clonotype: Germline and junction disagree at one end, which may indicate a read error.

Alongside a J-beta primer mix, a sample-barcoded 5' primer served in a second PCR lasting about 7 to 12 cycles. A template-switch adaptor that had 12 random nucleotides put a tag on each cDNA molecule. TCRdb fed the 5' RACE reads into MiXCR, producing one record per CDR3 protein. The sample contains 780,000 or so distinct CDR3 sequences, roughly 50% of which appear only once. The source of this sequence is a man at least 80 years old in good health. The genes are TRBV20-1 and TRBJ2-7, with 7 nucleotides matching TRBD2. The sequencing input was blood. In DNA, the CDR3 is TGCAGTGCTAGCCTAGCGGCCTCCGACGAGCAGTACTTC. It yields the protein CSASLAASDEQYF.